The clone carrying this TCR beta chain turned up a few times. This entry comes from a study of blood T cell repertoires in COVID-19. In the study overall: The samples span acute and convalescent COVID-19 from the United States, Italy and Spain. PBMCs, B-cell-depleted T cells, or T cells provided the cDNA or gDNA that made up the material.

Original processing notes: Amplifying reference gene primers gave estimates of nucleated cell counts. Profiled with immunoSEQ multiplex PCR; TCRdb holds only in-frame clones, not every one. D and trimming come from the DNA, and the V and J calls and clone size come from that table. The sample carries 80,000 to 100,000 clones, more than 70% recorded once. Material: peripheral blood. This receptor was taken from a man between 65 and 80 years old with acute or convalescent COVID-19.

The CDR3, as DNA: TGTGCCAGCAGTTCCGGGACAGGGGACACCGGGGAGCTGTTTTTT. Residues: CASSSGTGDTGELFF. This chain joins TRBV28 and TRBJ2-2; 10 bases are shared with TRBD1. The germline V gene has CDR1 MDHEN and CDR2 SYDVKM. This CDR3 is 15 amino acids long. V shed 4 bases and J 3 bases; nucleotides not matched to a gene: 2.